Described below is a single T cell receptor beta chain sequence and its context. No cognate antigen has been identified for it. The sample holds no much larger clone one base away, and base qualities are not on file. The germline V gene (reference sequence) specifies MNHNY as CDR1 and SVGAGI as CDR2. The CDR3 runs 15 amino acids, cysteine and phenylalanine included. Only the CDR3 region is kept as DNA, spanning 45 bases read in frame from base 1. Germline trimming amounts to 4 bases on V and 7 bases on J, with 5 as the count of junction bases outside the gene matches. The data derive from a study of cytomegalovirus exposure and HLA in healthy donors (dated by TCRdb to about 2017). A note on the overall study: An earlier analysis of more than 550 of the donors reported around 280 Gb of sequence data and around 110 million unique TCR beta sequences obtained from around 170 million T cells. Genome-wide SNP genotypes for about 65% of the 666 donors were used in a later genetic analysis, which treated that subset as a discovery cohort. An early release that covered approximately 600 HLA-typed donors contained approximately 290 gigabases of sequencing data and around 80 million unique TCR sequences. A later analysis re-analyzed previously published TCR beta repertoires from hundreds of donors and added high-resolution HLA genotyping to study TCR occurrence patterns. Along with the approximately 700-subject first cohort, a separate validation cohort of over a hundred different subjects was used. To predict cytomegalovirus infection status, the study combined high-throughput TCR immunosequencing, statistical association of individual TCRs with disease status, and machine learning. An earlier analysis of around 540 of the donors applied high-throughput TCR beta sequencing to assess whether each TCR beta V gene segment acted as functional or pseudogenic. Rather than using new phenotypic data, the later analysis identified candidate immune exposures from TCR beta sequences and from how often those sequences occurred across donors. The number of typed donors differed by locus: roughly 629-630 for A, B, C, DRB1 and DQB1; approximately 520 for DQA1; 606 for DPA1; and about 450 for DPB1. Of the 350 to 450 genotyped donors, approximately 80% fell in the genetic ancestry cluster associated with self-reported Caucasian donors. Alongside the repertoire data, information on donor age, sex, ethnicity and CMV serostatus was compiled. All discovery cohort repertoires had been generated on a single sequencing platform. The study used immunosequencing to profile the T cell repertoires of 666 subjects and linked those repertoires to cytomegalovirus serostatus. The study aimed to test whether cataloging public T cell receptors could reveal signatures of past pathogen exposure. HLA typing included class I and class II loci at four-digit resolution. Because of strong linkage in the cohort, five DR-DQ haplotypes were treated as single units for association and clustering. Among around 400 genotyped donors of the cohort, an average of about 240,000 unique TCR beta nucleotide sequences was sequenced per donor, of which about 19% were non-productive. General study outcomes and caveats: For the cohort, immune exposure information was limited to CMV serostatus. In an earlier analysis of about 600 of the donors, most TCR beta V segments appeared in productive rearrangements about 90% or about 30% of the time, broadly matching IMGT annotations. The study listed around 160 TCR beta chains as associated with cytomegalovirus. An association between a missense DCLRE1C variant and V-gene and J-gene trimming of TCR beta chains was found in a later genetic analysis and replicated in an independent cohort. In a later analysis, the rate of TCR association differed among HLA loci, with DRB1 alleles having the most associated TCRs and HLA-C alleles having the fewest. A further reported finding was that TCR beta sequences accurately predicted the HLA-A and HLA-B alleles for most subjects in the first cohort. Assigning TCR associations to individual alleles was difficult when HLA alleles, especially DR and DQ, strongly co-occurred. In a later analysis, HLA-associated TCR beta chains were found to be more clonally expanded and to have lower generation probabilities than equally common non-associated chains. In a later analysis, about 16,000 TCR beta sequences were associated with specific HLA alleles at a false discovery rate of 0.05. Most TCR sequences were seen in very few donors, while some public TCRs were found in many individuals. In a later analysis, several top co-occurrence clusters were reported to appear linked to parvovirus B19, influenza, CMV and Epstein-Barr virus. In both the original and validation cohorts, the classifier was reported to diagnose cytomegalovirus status with high specificity and sensitivity. According to a later analysis, most CMV-associated TCR beta chains appeared to be HLA-restricted, and the HLA associations seemed to be driven largely by CMV exposure. Compared with the approximately 710-donor mean, donors in an Asian-associated ancestry cluster had fewer N-insertions in productive TCRs, according to a later genetic analysis. Linkage disequilibrium might explain the correlated functional status among segregating V segments, but an unknown experimental factor could not be excluded. It was suggested by the authors that the approach could potentially be generalized to other disease states and immunological phenotypes. A cluster of highly shared sequence variants was judged likely to be a technical artifact of the sequencing pipeline. Roughly uniform sequencing depth across donors was assumed in presence/absence analyses, although this assumption may not hold. The 87-base-pair reads could not distinguish some IMGT-functional V segments, including TRBV6-2 and TRBV6-3, so those segments were excluded. In vitro tests confirmed that a few of the cytomegalovirus-associated TCR beta chains recognize cytomegalovirus antigens. Only TCR beta chains were sequenced in this cohort, and the absence of alpha or paired-chain data limited detectable features. Because HLA typing was missing for some donors at each locus, association tests included only the typed subset. Because counts were too low, roughly 18 rarely observed V segments, including chromosome 9 orphons, were left out of the earlier analysis of approximately 500 of the donors.

In total, approximately 690 healthy bone marrow donors made up the cohort. All cohort members were sampled while nominally healthy, although unrecorded immune exposures were likely present. The donor tested CMV seropositive and was one of the 289 seropositive cohort members. Every donor gave a peripheral blood sample, and the peripheral blood mononuclear cells from that sample were used for TCR beta sequencing. Genomic DNA was extracted from the blood cell samples with the Qiagen DNeasy Blood Extraction Kit. Receptor amplification or capture employed the immunoSEQ multiplex PCR assay. For the multiplex PCR, a mixture combining 60 forward primers for TCR Vbeta segments and 13 reverse primers for TCR Jbeta segments was used. A multiplex PCR assay on genomic DNA amplified the CDR3 region of rearranged TCR beta genes. Amplified TCR beta libraries were sequenced as 87-base-pair reads on the Illumina HiSeq System. From the authors' description of their analysis: A later analysis tallied 75 million to 95 million unique TCR beta chains across the approximately 670 repertoires, and about 10 million of those chains were shared by two or more donors. Raw reads were error-corrected and collapsed into unique sequences by a nearest-neighbor algorithm in which closely related sequences were merged to remove PCR and sequencing errors. To assign V, D and J gene segments, CDR3 sequences were aligned to IMGT reference sequences. Each retained sequence needed at least a six-nucleotide match to both a V gene segment and a J gene segment. A rearrangement was called productive if the CDR3 had no stop codons and remained in frame with V and J, and every other rearrangement was called non-productive. CDR3 was defined by IMGT convention, running from the second conserved V-encoded cysteine to the conserved J-encoded phenylalanine. Sequences without an unambiguous match to a single V gene segment were excluded from the earlier analysis of over 500 of the donors. In an earlier analysis of approximately 550 of the donors, V segments were called functional above 56.7% productive rearrangements and were called segregating when the between-donor standard deviation exceeded 5%. A statistical classification framework was developed to diagnose cytomegalovirus status using the catalog of TCR beta chain sequences. V and J gene assignment, in a later analysis, came from comparing TCR nucleotide sequences with IMGT/GENE-DB human TR gene sequences. Using the TCRdist pipeline, a later analysis assigned CDR3 sequences along with most-parsimonious VDJ recombination scenarios. In a later analysis, each TCR beta chain was defined by its CDR3 amino acid sequence together with its V-gene family, and reads lacking a unique V-gene family were excluded. In a later analysis, around 650 highly shared, low-generation-probability nucleotide sequences were removed to address suspected cross-contamination and a sequencing artifact. For each public chain, a later analysis derived a clonal expansion index from normalized ranks of inferred template counts within each repertoire. A later analysis computed generation probabilities with a VDJ recombination model fitted to out-of-frame rearrangements, and checked the results against IGoR. In a later analysis, hypergeometric tests were used to score TCR-TCR, TCR-HLA and TCR-CMV co-occurrence, with a repertoire-size bias correction applied to TCR pairs. False discovery rates were estimated in a later analysis by permuting HLA or CMV assignments 20 times. In a later analysis, co-occurring TCRs were grouped with DBSCAN, and TCRdist sequence similarity was added when clustering was performed within HLA-allele-positive subsets. Repertoires with fewer than 30,000 or more than 120,000 public chains were left out of co-occurrence clustering, as were a handful of repertoires with anomalous nucleotide sharing. In its TCRdb copy, this immuneACCESS table keeps in-frame sequences only and misses some clones. Where compared with another copy, unresolved V genes explain less than half of these, and the others have no known cause. V, J and clone size were drawn from that table, and D and trimming were deduced from the DNA. The sample records some 150,000 clones, approximately 80% of which are singletons. The ten largest clonotypes hold about 13% of the sample.

The sequenced sample consisted of PBMCs. The chain uses TRBV6-6 and TRBJ2-3; 13 central bases correspond to TRBD2. The sequence was obtained from a man aged 25-45 years in good health and CMV-seropositive. The CDR3 region: CASSWGLAGSYTQYF. The nucleotide sequence is given as TGTGCCAGCAGTTGGGGACTAGCGGGGAGTTATACGCAGTATTTT.